One and the same sample provided the 27 T cell receptor beta chains below, sequenced in a study of regulatory T cells in long-lasting Graves disease. In building TCR beta libraries, iRepertoire HTBI primers were used together with Arm-PCR of CDR3 regions. From the multiplex PCR reads, TCRdb called clonotypes with MiXCR, one entry per CDR3 protein. The sample shows roughly 350,000 distinct CDR3 sequences, about 17% of them seen only once. Time point noted: newly diagnosed GD, antithyroid drugs for less than 3 months. TCR sequences were obtained from RNA taken from PBMCs. This sample was also put to use in a study of T cells in Graves' hyperthyroidism and ophthalmopathy.

The specimen comprised peripheral blood mononuclear cells (PBMCs), sampled at new diagnosis, from a patient treated with antithyroid drugs. These receptors were obtained from a woman between 18 and 30 years old with Graves disease.

With respect to this clonotype: Just one base apart from a much larger clone, this may be a read error. The chain employs TRBV6-1 and TRBJ2-3; TRBD2 matches at 7 bases. J was trimmed by 1 base and V by 3 bases; bases with no gene match: 4. CDR3 length: 15 amino acids. CDR1 and CDR2 (germline): MNHNS, SASEGT. CDR3 sequence (DNA): TGTGCCAGCAGTGAGTCGCTAGCGGGCACAGATACGCAGTATTTT. This gives the protein CASSESLAGTDTQYF.

This clonotype was picked up many times. The chain is built from TRBV5-1 and TRBJ1-1, with a tentative D call TRBD1 (5 bases). The CDR3 has 14 amino acids. Germline CDR1 reads SGHRS; CDR2 reads YFSETQ. Trimming took off 4 bases at V and 0 bases at J, with 10 bases between the two ends. The CDR3 loop reads CASSIGAVNTEAFF. In DNA, the CDR3 is TGCGCCAGCAGCATTGGGGCGGTGAACACTGAAGCTTTCTTT. Full variable domain (rest looked up from reference TRBV5-1 and TRBJ1-1): KAGVTQTPRYLIKTRGQQVTLSCSPISGHRSVSWYQQTPGQGLQFLFEYFSETQRNKGNFPGRFSGRQFSNSRSEMNVSTLELGDSALYLCASSIGAVNTEAFFGQGTRLTVV.

The table lists this clonotype with a few counts. The chain recombines TRBV28 with TRBJ2-5; 10 nucleotides line up with TRBD1. The CDR3 is made up of 16 amino acids. Trimming removed 6 bases from V and 1 base from J; junction bases left unmatched: 8. Germline V gene lookup returns CDR1 MDHEN and CDR2 SYDVKM. The CDR3 DNA reads TGTGCCAGCAGCCGGGACAGGGGTACTCTCCAAGAGACCCAGTACTTC. It specifies CASSRDRGTLQETQYF.

Many counts were recorded for this clonotype. V and J are TRBV30 and TRBJ1-2; 8 bases map to TRBD1. Trimming cost V 1 base and J 5 bases; bases outside gene matches: 6. The germline V gene encodes CDR1 GTSNPN and CDR2 SVGIG (reference sequence). The CDR3 has 14 amino acids. The CDR3 DNA reads TGTGCCTGGAGTGGACAGGGGCAATGGTATGGCTACACCTTC. Protein sequence: CAWSGQGQWYGYTF.

The V call is TRBV19, the J call TRBJ1-2; TRBD1 matches at 7 bases. The germline gives CDR1 LNHDA, CDR2 SQIVND (reference sequence). J gave up 4 bases and V 0 bases, and 8 bases lay outside the gene matches. This CDR3 contains 16 residues. This CDR3 is CASSIEGTAGGYGYTF. Written as DNA, the CDR3 is TGTGCCAGTAGTATAGAAGGGACAGCCGGCGGCTATGGCTACACCTTC.

There are a few counts of this clonotype. V gene TRBV5-1 combines with J gene TRBJ2-7; D gene unclear. The CDR3 is 13 amino acids. Per germline, CDR1 SGHRS and CDR2 YFSETQ. Trimming left V 4 bases short and J 6 bases short, with 14 bases between. CDR3 sequence (DNA): TGCGCCAGCAGCCCCTCACCCCGCAGCGAGCAGTACTTC. Its translation: CASSPSPRSEQYF. Based on the CDR3 plus reference TRBV5-1 and TRBJ2-7, the full variable domain is KAGVTQTPRYLIKTRGQQVTLSCSPISGHRSVSWYQQTPGQGLQFLFEYFSETQRNKGNFPGRFSGRQFSNSRSEMNVSTLELGDSALYLCASSPSPRSEQYFGPGTRLTVT.

This clonotype was seen only a few times. The gene calls are TRBV29-1 and TRBJ1-1; D is perhaps TRBD1 (6 bases). Germline V gene data show CDR1 as SQVTM and CDR2 as ANQGSEA. V was pared by 5 bases and J by 0 bases, with 13 bases between. The CDR3 sequence is 14 residues long. Here the CDR3 DNA reads TGCAGCGTTTGGCAGGGGCTTTTGAACACTGAAGCTTTCTTT. The encoded protein is CSVWQGLLNTEAFF.

This sequence joins TRBV10-3 and TRBJ2-2; 11 nucleotides match TRBD1. With 8 bases clipped from V and 1 base from J, the junction kept 6 bases outside the gene matches. The germline CDR1 and CDR2 sequences are ENHRY and SYGVKD. The CDR3 consists of 16 residues. In DNA, the CDR3 is TGTGCCATCCGTGGGGGACAGGGGGTGAACACCGGGGAGCTGTTTTTT. It codes for CAIRGGQGVNTGELFF.

This clonotype was recorded a few times. This chain joins TRBV9 and TRBJ2-3, with 8 bases aligning to TRBD2. In germline, CDR1 is SGDLS, CDR2 YYNGEE. This CDR3 region has 16 residues. V dropped 3 bases and J dropped 5; count of bases not matched to a gene: 11. The CDR3 DNA reads as TGTGCCAGCAGCGCATCCCCAGCGGGGGCGGGAGATACGCAGTATTTT. It translates to CASSASPAGAGDTQYF.

The chain combines TRBV20-1 with TRBJ2-1; D call uncertain. Germline V lookup: CDR1 DFQATT, CDR2 SNEGSKA (reference sequence). The CDR3 loop spans 17 amino acids. With 6 bases removed from V and 2 bases from J, the gap between germline ends came to 23 bases. The CDR3 protein is CSAQARLSSPPYNEQFF. DNA for the CDR3: TGCAGTGCCCAAGCCAGGCTTAGCTCCCCGCCCTACAATGAGCAGTTCTTC.

The chain is built from TRBV7-2 and TRBJ2-7; a possible D gene is TRBD2 (7 bases). Deletions cut 0 bases from V and 7 bases from J, with 16 bases between. The CDR3 runs 15 residues. The V gene's germline CDR1 is SGHTA and CDR2 FQGNSA. This chain's CDR3 is CASSLAGGQDIEQYF. The CDR3 DNA is TGTGCCAGCAGCTTAGCGGGGGGGCAGGACATAGAGCAGTACTTC. Filled out from reference TRBV7-2 and TRBJ2-7, the complete variable domain reads GAGVSQSPSNKVTEKGKDVELRCDPISGHTALYWYRQSLGQGLEFLIYFQGNSAPDKSGLPSDRFSAERTGGSVSTLTIQRTQQEDSAVYLCASSLAGGQDIEQYFGPGTRLTVT.

In regard to this clonotype: A much more abundant neighbour one base away suggests this may be a read error. The chain employs TRBV6-1 and TRBJ1-5, with 9 positions matching TRBD1. Germline V gene data show CDR1 as MNHNS and CDR2 as SASEGT. The CDR3 has 15 amino acids. Written as DNA, the CDR3 is TGTGTCAGCAGACCGGGGACAGGGACGGGTCAGCCCCAGCATTTT. Protein sequence: CVSRPGTGTGQPQHF.

Turning to this clonotype: Mismatch with germline at one junction end may stem from a read error. The rearrangement links TRBV29-1 to TRBJ1-1; D might be TRBD1 (5 bases). The CDR3 totals 11 residues. Germline CDR1 is SQVTM and CDR2 is ANQGSEA. Written as DNA, the CDR3 is TGCAGCGTGGAAAGGAGAGGCGGGGCTAACTTT. This encodes CSVERRGGANF.

This clonotype has ten or more counts. The chain recombines TRBV11-3 with TRBJ2-1, with D unclear. Germline loops: CDR1 SGHNT, CDR2 YENEEA. V lost 0 bases to trimming and J lost 6 bases, with 15 bases between them. This CDR3 is 16 amino acids long. CDR3 amino acids: CASSLDHRISTNEQFF. For the CDR3, the DNA is TGTGCCAGCAGCTTAGATCATCGGATTAGCACCAATGAGCAGTTCTTC.

The chain uses TRBV9 and TRBJ2-1; 7 nucleotides agree with TRBD2. Germline V gives CDR1 SGDLS, CDR2 YYNGEE. Unmatched junction bases numbered 17, after V lost 4 bases and J lost 7 bases. This CDR3 contains 17 residues. The CDR3 nucleotides read TGTGCCAGCAGCTCCAGGTCGGGGACTATCTCTAGGAATGAGCAGTTCTTC. Translated: CASSSRSGTISRNEQFF.

This clonotype was counted between two and nine times. The V call is TRBV20-1, the J call TRBJ1-2; D is ambiguous. This CDR3 has 14 amino acids. V was trimmed by 1 base and J by 4 bases, leaving 13 bases between them. Germline values: CDR1 DFQATT, CDR2 SNEGSKA (reference sequence). CDR3 region: CSARAQDGVYGYTF. DNA of the CDR3: TGCAGTGCTAGAGCTCAGGACGGGGTCTATGGCTACACCTTC.

This clonotype was detected only once. A far larger clone is one base from this, pointing to a likely read error. The V and J genes are TRBV30 and TRBJ2-1; 11 bases line up with TRBD1. Unmatched junction bases numbered 8, after V lost 3 bases and J lost 10 bases. The CDR3 is made up of 14 amino acids. Germline values: CDR1 GTSNPN, CDR2 SVGIG (reference sequence). DNA of the CDR3: TGTGCCTGGAGGGGGACAGGGGGAACCTACGAGCAGTTCTTC. It specifies CAWRGTGGTYEQFF.

A word on this clonotype: A much larger clone differs by one base, so this may be a read error. The gene calls are TRBV6-2 or TRBV6-3 and TRBJ2-4; 12 nucleotides match TRBD2. The CDR3 has 15 amino acids. CDR1 is MNHEY, CDR2 SVGEGT, per germline. V was clipped by 5 bases and J by 13 bases; unmatched bases: 12. The CDR3 here is CASSVRLAGGVEQYF. For the CDR3, the DNA is TGTGCCAGCAGTGTTCGGCTAGCGGGAGGGGTTGAGCAGTACTTC.

This clonotype has a count of ten or more. The V gene is TRBV2, the J gene TRBJ2-7; 9 bases are shared with TRBD1. The V segment lost 8 bases and the J segment 7 bases; nucleotides outside the gene matches: 9. CDR1 and CDR2 from the germline V gene are SNHLY and FYNNEI. The CDR3 runs 13 residues. The CDR3: CASPPGQGVEQYF. The CDR3 DNA is TGTGCCAGCCCTCCGGGACAGGGAGTTGAGCAGTACTTC.

This clonotype has only a few counts. The chain employs TRBV28 and TRBJ1-6; no clear D gene. The V gene lost 5 bases and the J gene lost 9 bases, with 14 bases spanning the gap. Germline V CDR1 and CDR2: MDHEN, SYDVKM. The CDR3 has 14 amino acids. CDR3 amino acids: CASSLVKRGSPLHF. DNA of the CDR3: TGTGCCAGCAGTCTCGTCAAACGAGGTTCACCCCTCCACTTT.

This clonotype was seen only a few times. The J gene is TRBJ1-5, the V gene TRBV15; possible D gene TRBD1, 6 bases. The CDR3 has 15 amino acids. Germline-derived CDR1 and CDR2 are LNHNV and YYDKDF (reference sequence). The V end was cut by 2 bases, the J end by 3 bases, with 11 bases between. The CDR3 protein is CATSRTRDNNQPQHF. CDR3 in DNA: TGTGCCACCAGCAGAACCCGGGACAACAATCAGCCCCAGCATTTT. The full variable domain, with the rest looked up from reference TRBV15 and TRBJ1-5, is DAMVIQNPRYQVTQFGKPVTLSCSQTLNHNVMYWYQQKSSQAPKLLFHYYDKDFNNEADTPDNFQSRRPNTSFCFLDIRSPGLGDTAMYLCATSRTRDNNQPQHFGDGTRLSIL.

Many counts were recorded for this clonotype. The chain combines TRBV28 with TRBJ2-1; a weak D match, TRBD1 (6 bases). There are 11 residues in the CDR3. V lost 6 bases to trimming and J lost 11 bases, with 11 bases between them. Germline assignment: CDR1 MDHEN and CDR2 SYDVKM. CDR3 coding DNA: TGTGCCAGCAGAGAGGGGGATCAGCAGTTCTTC. As protein: CASREGDQQFF.

This clonotype was detected ten times or more. The rearrangement links TRBV11-2 to TRBJ2-1; 7 bases align to TRBD2. Germline assignment: CDR1 SGHAT and CDR2 FQNNGV. With V trimmed by 5 bases and J by 5 bases, 6 bases remained unmatched. The CDR3 sequence is 14 residues long. CDR3 nucleotide sequence: TGTGCCAGCAGCCCCCAAAGCGGGAACAATGAGCAGTTCTTC. Residues: CASSPQSGNNEQFF.

Ten or more counts support this clonotype. The V and J genes are TRBV5-5 and TRBJ2-7, with D perhaps TRBD1 or TRBD2 (5 bases each). This CDR3 is built from 14 residues. CDR1 is SGHKS and CDR2 is YYEKEE in the germline V gene (reference sequence). The V end was cut by 4 bases, the J end by 2 bases, with 13 bases between. Here the CDR3 reads CASSEGPIPYEQYF. The DNA of the CDR3 is TGTGCCAGCAGCGAGGGACCGATTCCCTACGAGCAGTACTTC.

The chain joins TRBV20-1 to TRBJ2-3, with D unresolved. The CDR3 sequence is 13 residues long. CDR1 is DFQATT, CDR2 SNEGSKA, per germline (reference sequence). V gave up 3 bases and J gave up 0 bases, with 7 bases separating them. The CDR3 nucleotides read TGCAGTGCTAGTACGGTTAGCACAGATACGCAGTATTTT. It codes for CSASTVSTDTQYF.

The sample holds many counts of this clonotype. The chain carries TRBV30 and TRBJ1-4, with D unresolved. The CDR3 is 12 residues long. Trimming took 0 bases from V and 8 from J, leaving 7 bases between them. In germline, CDR1 is GTSNPN, CDR2 SVGIG (reference sequence). CDR3 nucleotides: TGTGCCTGGAGTGTGAGGAAGGAAAAACTGTTTTTT. Encoded protein: CAWSVRKEKLFF.

The rearrangement joins TRBV14 to TRBJ1-4; D not resolved. This CDR3 has 14 residues. V lost 6 bases and J 8 bases, leaving 16 bases between the germline ends. In germline, CDR1 is SGHDN, CDR2 FVKESK. CDR3 region: CASRRGNGSEKLFF. DNA of the CDR3: TGTGCCAGCAGACGAGGGAACGGATCCGAAAAACTGTTTTTT.